The present T cell receptor (beta chain) was sequenced within a study of cytomegalovirus exposure and HLA in healthy donors. Study conclusions and caveats: The dataset shows that most TCR sequences were rare, while some public TCRs occurred in many donors. TCR beta chains numbering roughly 150 were designated cytomegalovirus-associated. Subsequent analysis revealed that first-cohort TCR clusters tended to co-occur in the roughly 120 validation repertoires. In vitro data verified three CMV-associated chains as specific for CMV antigens.

V lost 3 bases and J lost 7, with 15 bases in between. Germline V gene data show CDR1 as SGHDN and CDR2 as FVKESK. This CDR3 has 14 residues. The repertoire was sequenced with immunoSEQ multiplex PCR; TCRdb's copy has only in-frame clones and lacks some. Of some 120,000 clones listed, approximately 95% were seen once; the top ten hold 1.7%. Comment on this clone: The antigen remains undetermined.

Material: PBMCs. The chain couples TRBV14 to TRBJ1-1, with a weak D call TRBD1 (5 bases). This receptor was taken from a man aged 18 to 30 in good health and CMV-seronegative. In DNA form, the CDR3 reads TGTGCCAGCAGCCACAGGGTTCGGCCCCTTGAAGCTTTCTTT. It is translated as CASSHRVRPLEAFF.